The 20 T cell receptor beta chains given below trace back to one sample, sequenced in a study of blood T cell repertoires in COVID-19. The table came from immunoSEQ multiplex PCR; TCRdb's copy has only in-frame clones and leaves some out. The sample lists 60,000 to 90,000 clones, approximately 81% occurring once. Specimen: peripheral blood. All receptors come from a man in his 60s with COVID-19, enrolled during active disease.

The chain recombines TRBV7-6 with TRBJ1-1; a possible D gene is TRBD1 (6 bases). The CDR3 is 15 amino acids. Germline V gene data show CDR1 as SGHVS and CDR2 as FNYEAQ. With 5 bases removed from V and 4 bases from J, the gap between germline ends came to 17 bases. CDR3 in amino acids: CASSLRQGGPTEAFF. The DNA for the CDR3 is TGTGCCAGCAGCCTCAGGCAAGGGGGTCCCACTGAAGCTTTCTTT. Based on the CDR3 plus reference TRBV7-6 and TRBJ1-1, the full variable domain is GAGVSQSPRYKVTKRGQDVALRCDPISGHVSLYWYRQALGQGPEFLTYFNYEAQQDKSGLPNDRFSAERPEGSISTLTIQRTEQRDSAMYRCASSLRQGGPTEAFFGQGTRLTVV.

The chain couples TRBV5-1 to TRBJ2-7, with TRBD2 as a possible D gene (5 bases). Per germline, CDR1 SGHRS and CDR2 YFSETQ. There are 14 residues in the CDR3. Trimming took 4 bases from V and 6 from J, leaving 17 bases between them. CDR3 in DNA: TGCGCCAGCAGCGCACCCAGCGGCCTAGGCGAGCAGTACTTC. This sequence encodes CASSAPSGLGEQYF. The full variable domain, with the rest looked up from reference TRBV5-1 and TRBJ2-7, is KAGVTQTPRYLIKTRGQQVTLSCSPISGHRSVSWYQQTPGQGLQFLFEYFSETQRNKGNFPGRFSGRQFSNSRSEMNVSTLELGDSALYLCASSAPSGLGEQYFGPGTRLTVT.

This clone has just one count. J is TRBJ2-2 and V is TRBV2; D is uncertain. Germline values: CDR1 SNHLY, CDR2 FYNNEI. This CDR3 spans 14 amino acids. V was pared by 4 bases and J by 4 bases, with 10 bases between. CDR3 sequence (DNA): TGTGCCAGCAGTGGGCAGGTCAGCACCGGGGAGCTGTTTTTT. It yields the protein CASSGQVSTGELFF.

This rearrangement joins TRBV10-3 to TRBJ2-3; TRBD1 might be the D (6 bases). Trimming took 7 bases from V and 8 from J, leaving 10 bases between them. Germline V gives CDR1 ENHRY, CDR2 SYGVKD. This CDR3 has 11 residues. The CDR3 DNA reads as TGTGCCATCACATCCAGGGGTACGCAGTATTTT. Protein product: CAITSRGTQYF.

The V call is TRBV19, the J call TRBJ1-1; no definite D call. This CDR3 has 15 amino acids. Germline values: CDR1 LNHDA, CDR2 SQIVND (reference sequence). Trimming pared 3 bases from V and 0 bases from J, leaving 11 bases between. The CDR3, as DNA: TGTGCCAGTAGTATGGCCCCGACACTGAACACTGAAGCTTTCTTT. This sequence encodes CASSMAPTLNTEAFF.

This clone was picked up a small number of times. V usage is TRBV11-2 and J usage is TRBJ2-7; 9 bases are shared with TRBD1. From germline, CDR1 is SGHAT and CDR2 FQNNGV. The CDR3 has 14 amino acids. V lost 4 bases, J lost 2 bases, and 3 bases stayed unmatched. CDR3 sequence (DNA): TGTGCCAGCAGCTCCCGGACAGGGGCCTACGAGCAGTACTTC. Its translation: CASSSRTGAYEQYF.

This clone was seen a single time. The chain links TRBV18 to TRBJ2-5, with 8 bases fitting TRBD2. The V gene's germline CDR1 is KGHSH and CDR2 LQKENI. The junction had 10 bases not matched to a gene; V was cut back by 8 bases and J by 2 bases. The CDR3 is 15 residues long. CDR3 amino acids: CASQKLAEKQETQYF. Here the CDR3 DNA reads TGTGCCAGCCAGAAACTAGCGGAAAAACAAGAGACCCAGTACTTC.

The CDR3 region has the DNA TGTGCCAGTAGTAGGGGGGGAACTCTGAGCTACACCTTC. As protein: CASSRGGTLSYTF. This chain links TRBV19 with TRBJ1-2, with D maybe TRBD1 (5 bases). The germline V gene has CDR1 LNHDA and CDR2 SQIVND (reference sequence). This CDR3 has 13 amino acids. V was cut by 4 bases and J by 9 bases, with 15 bases left in between. The whole variable domain, filled in from reference TRBV19 and TRBJ1-2, reads DGGITQSPKYLFRKEGQNVTLSCEQNLNHDAMYWYRQDPGQGLRLIYYSQIVNDFQKGDIAEGYSVSREKKESFPLTVTSAQKNPTAFYLCASSRGGTLSYTFGSGTRLTVV.

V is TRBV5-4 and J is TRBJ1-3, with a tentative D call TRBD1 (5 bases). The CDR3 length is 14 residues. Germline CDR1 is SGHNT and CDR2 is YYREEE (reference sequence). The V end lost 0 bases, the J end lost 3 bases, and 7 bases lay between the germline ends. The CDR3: CASSLAGFGNTIYF. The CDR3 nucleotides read TGTGCCAGCAGCTTGGCAGGGTTTGGAAACACCATATATTTT.

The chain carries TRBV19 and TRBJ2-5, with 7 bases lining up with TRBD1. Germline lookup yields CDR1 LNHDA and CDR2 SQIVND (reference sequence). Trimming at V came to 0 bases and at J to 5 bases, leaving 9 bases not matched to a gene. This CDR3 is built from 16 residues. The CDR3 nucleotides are TGTGCCAGTAGTATAGATGGTCGACAGGGAAGGGAGACCCAGTACTTC. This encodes CASSIDGRQGRETQYF.

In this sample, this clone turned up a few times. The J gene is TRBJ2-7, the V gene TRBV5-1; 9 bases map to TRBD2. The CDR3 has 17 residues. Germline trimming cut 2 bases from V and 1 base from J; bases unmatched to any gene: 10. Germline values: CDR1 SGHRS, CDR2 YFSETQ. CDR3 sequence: CASSLPAGGAWSYEQYF. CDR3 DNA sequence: TGCGCCAGCAGCTTACCCGCGGGGGGGGCCTGGTCCTACGAGCAGTACTTC.

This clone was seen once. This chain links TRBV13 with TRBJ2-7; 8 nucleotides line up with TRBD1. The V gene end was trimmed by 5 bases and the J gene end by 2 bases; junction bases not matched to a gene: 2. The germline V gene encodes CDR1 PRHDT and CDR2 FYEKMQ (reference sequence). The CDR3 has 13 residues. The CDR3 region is CASSPTGAYEQYF. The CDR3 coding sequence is TGTGCCAGCAGCCCGACAGGGGCCTACGAGCAGTACTTC.

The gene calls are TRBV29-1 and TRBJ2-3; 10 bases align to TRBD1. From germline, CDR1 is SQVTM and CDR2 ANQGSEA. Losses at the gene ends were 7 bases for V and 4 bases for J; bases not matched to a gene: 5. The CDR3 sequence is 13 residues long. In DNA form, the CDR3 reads TGCAGCGCCGGGACAGGGGTGGCAGATACGCAGTATTTT. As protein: CSAGTGVADTQYF.

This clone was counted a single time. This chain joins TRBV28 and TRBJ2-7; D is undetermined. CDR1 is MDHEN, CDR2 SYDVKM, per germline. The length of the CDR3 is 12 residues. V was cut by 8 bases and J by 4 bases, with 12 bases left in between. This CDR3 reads CASGLSKYEQYF. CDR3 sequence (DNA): TGTGCCAGCGGCCTTAGCAAATACGAGCAGTACTTC. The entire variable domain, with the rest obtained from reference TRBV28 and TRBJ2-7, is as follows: DVKVTQSSRYLVKRTGEKVFLECVQDMDHENMFWYRQDPGLGLRLIYFSYDVKMKEKGDIPEGYSVSREKKERFSLILESASTNQTSMYLCASGLSKYEQYFGPGTRLTVT.

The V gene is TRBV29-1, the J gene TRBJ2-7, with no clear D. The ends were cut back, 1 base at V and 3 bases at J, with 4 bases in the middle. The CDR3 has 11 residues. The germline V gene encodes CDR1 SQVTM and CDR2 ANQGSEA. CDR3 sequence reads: CSVEGGYEQYF. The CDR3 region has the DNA TGCAGCGTTGAAGGAGGCTACGAGCAGTACTTC.

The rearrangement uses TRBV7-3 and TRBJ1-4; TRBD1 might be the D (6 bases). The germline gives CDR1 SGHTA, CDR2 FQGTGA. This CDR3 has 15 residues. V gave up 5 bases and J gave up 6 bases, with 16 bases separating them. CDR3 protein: CASSPGGGQDEKLFF. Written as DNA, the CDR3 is TGTGCCAGCAGCCCCGGGGGGGGCCAGGATGAAAAACTGTTTTTT.

As DNA, the CDR3 is TGTGCCAGCAGCGTAAGTGGGACTAGCGTTTCGGGGGAGCAGTACTTC. Its translation: CASSVSGTSVSGEQYF. The rearrangement joins TRBV9 to TRBJ2-7; 10 positions agree with TRBD2. The ends lost 1 base at V and 7 bases at J; junction bases unmatched: 11. Germline CDR1 and CDR2: SGDLS and YYNGEE. This CDR3 spans 16 amino acids.

CDR3 coding DNA: TGTGCCAGCAGCCCTGGACAAGACTCTGGAAACACCATATATTTT. It translates to CASSPGQDSGNTIYF. The chain joins TRBV25-1 to TRBJ1-3, with D possibly being TRBD1 (5 bases). Germline loops: CDR1 MGHDK, CDR2 SYGVNS. Trimming cost V 6 bases and J 0 bases, with 12 bases left between them. The CDR3 has 15 residues.

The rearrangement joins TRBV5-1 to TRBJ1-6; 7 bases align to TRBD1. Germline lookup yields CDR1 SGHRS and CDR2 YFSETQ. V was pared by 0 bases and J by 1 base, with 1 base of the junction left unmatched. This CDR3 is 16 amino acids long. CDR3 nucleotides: TGCGCCAGCAGCTTGGCAGGGGGATCCTATAATTCACCCCTCCACTTT. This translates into CASSLAGGSYNSPLHF.

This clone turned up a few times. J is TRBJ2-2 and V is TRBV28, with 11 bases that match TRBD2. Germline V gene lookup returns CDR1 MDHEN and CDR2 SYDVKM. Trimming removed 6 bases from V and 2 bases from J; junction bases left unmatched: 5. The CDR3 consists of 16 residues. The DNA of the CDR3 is TGTGCCAGCAGGATTAGCGGGAGGGCCAACACCGGGGAGCTGTTTTTT. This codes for CASRISGRANTGELFF.